The subject of this entry is one T cell receptor beta chain. Its cognate antigen is unknown. Germline-derived CDR1 and CDR2 are LGHDT and YNNKEL (reference sequence). J lost 9 bases, V lost 9 bases, and 10 bases had no gene match. There are 13 residues in the CDR3. The data stem from a study of blood T cells in healthy people across ages. Whole-study context: For every two T cells, template switching captured about one barcoded beta molecule. Overall study findings and caveats: Long-lived donors had more naive CD4+ cells and higher diversity than aged donors.

A second roughly 6 to 12 cycle PCR used barcoded and J-beta primers. Every molecule of cDNA carried a tag from a template-switch adaptor with 12 random nucleotides. Each sample yielded at least 2.5 million CDR3-containing paired-end reads. TCRdb itself ran the 5' RACE reads through MiXCR, one entry per CDR3 protein. The table lists around 1,800,000 distinct CDR3 sequences, 30% to 40% of them singletons. The clonotype originates from a human donor in good health. The sequenced sample consisted of blood. This chain connects TRBV3-1 to TRBJ1-2; 10 bases match TRBD1. The CDR3 coding sequence is TGTGCCAGTGGGACAGGGGCGAGCTCCAGCTACACCTTC. Protein product: CASGTGASSSYTF.